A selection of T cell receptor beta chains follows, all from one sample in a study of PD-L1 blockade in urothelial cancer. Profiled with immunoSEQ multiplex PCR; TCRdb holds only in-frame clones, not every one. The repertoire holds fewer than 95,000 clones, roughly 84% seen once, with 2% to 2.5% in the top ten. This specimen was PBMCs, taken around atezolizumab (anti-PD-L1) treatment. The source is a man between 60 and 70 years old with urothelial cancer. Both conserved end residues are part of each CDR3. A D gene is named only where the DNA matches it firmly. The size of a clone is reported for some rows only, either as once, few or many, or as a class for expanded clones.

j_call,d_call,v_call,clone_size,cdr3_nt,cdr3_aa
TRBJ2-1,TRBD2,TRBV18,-,TGTGCCAGCTCACCATCCCAGCGGGGGGGCTTCGGTGAGCAGTTCTTC,CASSPSQRGGFGEQFF
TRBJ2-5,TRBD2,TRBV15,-,TGTGCCACCAGCAGAGATCGGGGGGGGGAGACCCAGTACTTC,CATSRDRGGETQYF
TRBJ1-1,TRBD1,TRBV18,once,TGTGCCAGCTCACCGCCGACAGGGGCCGGAGCTGAAGCTTTCTTT,CASSPPTGAGAEAFF
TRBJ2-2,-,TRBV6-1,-,TGTGCCAGCAGTGGGGTACCGGGACACTGGGGGACCGGGGAGCTGTTTTTT,CASSGVPGHWGTGELFF
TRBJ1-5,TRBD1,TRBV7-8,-,TGTGCCAGCAGCTTAGACAGGGGGCGCCAGCCCCAGCATTTT,CASSLDRGRQPQHF
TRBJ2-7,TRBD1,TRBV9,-,TGTGCCAGCAGCGTGGCGGGACAGGGGACCTACGAGCAGTACTTC,CASSVAGQGTYEQYF
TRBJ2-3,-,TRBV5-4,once,TGTGCCAGCAGCTTGGGGCAGGGGAGCACAGATACGCAGTATTTT,CASSLGQGSTDTQYF
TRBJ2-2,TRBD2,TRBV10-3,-,TGTGCCATCAGTGCGATAGCGGGAGAGCACGGGGAGCTGTTTTTT,CAISAIAGEHGELFF
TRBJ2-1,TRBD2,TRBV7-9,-,TGTGCCAGCGTGTTAGGTAGCGGGAGGAGGGATGAGCAGTTCTTC,CASVLGSGRRDEQFF
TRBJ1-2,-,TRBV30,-,TGTGCCGGCCAGGGTCGAACTGGGGACTATGGCTACACCTTC,CAGQGRTGDYGYTF
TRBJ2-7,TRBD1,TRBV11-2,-,TGTGCCAGCAGCAAGGACAGGGGAATGCAGTACTTC,CASSKDRGMQYF
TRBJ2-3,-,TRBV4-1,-,TGCGCCAGCAGCCAAGGCTCGGCGGGGCGCGCAGATACGCAGTATTTT,CASSQGSAGRADTQYF